This T cell receptor beta chain was recorded in a study of blood T cell repertoires in COVID-19. Study summary: Samples came from the United States, Italy and Spain, spanning acute and convalescent COVID-19. Sources were T cells, B-cell-depleted T cells, or PBMCs; the material itself was cDNA or gDNA.

In the study's own analysis: By means of reference gene primer amplification, nucleated cell counts were estimated. Sequenced by immunoSEQ multiplex PCR; TCRdb stores in-frame clones only, minus some. The D gene and trimming were derived from the DNA, and the V and J assignments and clone size from that table. The sample records about 31,000 clones, around 90% being singletons. The sample comprised peripheral blood. This TCR was sampled from a middle-aged woman with active or convalescent COVID-19.

The chain's CDR3 is CASSQAEPLNSPLHF. DNA for the CDR3: TGTGCCAGCAGCCAAGCGGAGCCGCTCAATTCACCCCTCCACTTT. The V gene is TRBV4-2, the J gene TRBJ1-6; no clear D. With 1 base removed from V and 7 bases from J, the gap between germline ends came to 11 bases. The CDR3 consists of 15 residues. From germline, CDR1 is LGHNA and CDR2 YNFKEQ.